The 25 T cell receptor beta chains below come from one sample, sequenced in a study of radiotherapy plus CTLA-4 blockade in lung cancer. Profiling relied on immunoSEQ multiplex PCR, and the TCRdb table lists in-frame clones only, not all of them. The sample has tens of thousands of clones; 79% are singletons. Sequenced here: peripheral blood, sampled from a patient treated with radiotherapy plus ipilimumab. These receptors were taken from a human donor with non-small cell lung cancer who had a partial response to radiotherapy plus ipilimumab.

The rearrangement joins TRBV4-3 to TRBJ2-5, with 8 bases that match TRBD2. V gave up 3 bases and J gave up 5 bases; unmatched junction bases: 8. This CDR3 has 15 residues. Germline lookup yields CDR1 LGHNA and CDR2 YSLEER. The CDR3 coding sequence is TGCGCCAGCAGCCACACAAACGGCGGGGGGGAGACCCAGTACTTC. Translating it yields CASSHTNGGGETQYF.

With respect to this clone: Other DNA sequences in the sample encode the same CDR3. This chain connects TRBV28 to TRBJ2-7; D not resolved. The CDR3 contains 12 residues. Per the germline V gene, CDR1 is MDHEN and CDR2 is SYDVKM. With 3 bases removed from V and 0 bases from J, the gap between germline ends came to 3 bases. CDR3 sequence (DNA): TGTGCCAGCAGTTTCAGCTCCTACGAGCAGTACTTC. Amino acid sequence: CASSFSSYEQYF.

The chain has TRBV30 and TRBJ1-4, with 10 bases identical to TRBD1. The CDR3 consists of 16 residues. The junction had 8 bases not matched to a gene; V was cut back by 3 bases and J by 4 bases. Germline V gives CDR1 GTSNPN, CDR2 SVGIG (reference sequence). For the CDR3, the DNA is TGTGCCTGGAGCCGGGGACAGGGGACCTTTAATGAAAAACTGTTTTTT. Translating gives CAWSRGQGTFNEKLFF.

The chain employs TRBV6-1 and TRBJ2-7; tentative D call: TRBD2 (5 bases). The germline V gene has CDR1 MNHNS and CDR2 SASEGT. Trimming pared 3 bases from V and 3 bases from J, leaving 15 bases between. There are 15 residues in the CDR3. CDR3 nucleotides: TGTGCCAGCAGTGAGGTGGAGGACGTCTTCTACGAGCAGTACTTC. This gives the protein CASSEVEDVFYEQYF.

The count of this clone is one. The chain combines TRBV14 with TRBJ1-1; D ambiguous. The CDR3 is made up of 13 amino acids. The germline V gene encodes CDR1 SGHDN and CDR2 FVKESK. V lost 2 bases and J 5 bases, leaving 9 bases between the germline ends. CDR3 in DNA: TGTGCCAGCAGCCAACCCGTTTTTACTGAAGCTTTCTTT. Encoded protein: CASSQPVFTEAFF.

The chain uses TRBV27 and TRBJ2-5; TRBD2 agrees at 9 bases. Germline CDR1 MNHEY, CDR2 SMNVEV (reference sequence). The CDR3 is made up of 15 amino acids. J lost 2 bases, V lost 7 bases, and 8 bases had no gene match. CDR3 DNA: TGTGCCAGCACTCTTAGCGGGAGAAATCAAGAGACCCAGTACTTC. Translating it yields CASTLSGRNQETQYF.

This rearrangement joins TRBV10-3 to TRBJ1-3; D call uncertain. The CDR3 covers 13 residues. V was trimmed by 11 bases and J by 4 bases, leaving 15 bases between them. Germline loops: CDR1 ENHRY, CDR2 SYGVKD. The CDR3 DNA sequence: TGTGCCTTCGCCAGCGGGAACGGAAACACCATATATTTT. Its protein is CAFASGNGNTIYF.

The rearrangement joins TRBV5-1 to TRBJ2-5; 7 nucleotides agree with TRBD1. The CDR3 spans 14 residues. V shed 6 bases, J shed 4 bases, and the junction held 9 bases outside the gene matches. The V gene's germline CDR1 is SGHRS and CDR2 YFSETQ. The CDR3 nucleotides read TGCGCCAGCACTACAGGGGCCCTGGGAGAGACCCAGTACTTC. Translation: CASTTGALGETQYF.

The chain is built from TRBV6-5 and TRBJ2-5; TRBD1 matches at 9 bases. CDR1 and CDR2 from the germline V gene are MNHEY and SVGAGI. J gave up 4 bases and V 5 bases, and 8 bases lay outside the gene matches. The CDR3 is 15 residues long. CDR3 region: CASSPPGTGSETQYF. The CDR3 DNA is TGTGCCAGCAGTCCTCCCGGGACAGGGTCAGAGACCCAGTACTTC.

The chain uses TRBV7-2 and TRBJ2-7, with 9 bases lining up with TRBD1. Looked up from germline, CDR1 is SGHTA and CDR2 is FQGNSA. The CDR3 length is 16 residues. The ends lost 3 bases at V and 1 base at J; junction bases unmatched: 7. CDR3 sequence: CASSFARQGVSYEQYF. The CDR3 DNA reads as TGTGCCAGCAGCTTCGCAAGACAGGGGGTATCCTACGAGCAGTACTTC.

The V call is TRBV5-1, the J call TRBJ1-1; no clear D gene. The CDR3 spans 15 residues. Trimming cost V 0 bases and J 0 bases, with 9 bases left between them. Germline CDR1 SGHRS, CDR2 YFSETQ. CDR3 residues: CASSLVAGVNTEAFF. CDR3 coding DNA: TGCGCCAGCAGCTTGGTGGCGGGCGTGAACACTGAAGCTTTCTTT.

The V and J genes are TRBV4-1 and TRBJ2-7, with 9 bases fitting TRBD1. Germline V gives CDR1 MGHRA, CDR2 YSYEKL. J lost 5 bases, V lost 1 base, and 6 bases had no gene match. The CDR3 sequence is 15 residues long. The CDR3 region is CASSQGDRDRDEQYF. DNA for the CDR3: TGCGCCAGCAGCCAAGGGGACAGGGACAGGGACGAGCAGTACTTC.

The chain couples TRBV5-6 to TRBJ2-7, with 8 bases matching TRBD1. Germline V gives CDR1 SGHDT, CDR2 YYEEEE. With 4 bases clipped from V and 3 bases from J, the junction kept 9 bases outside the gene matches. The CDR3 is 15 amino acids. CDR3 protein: CASSGGGTGYYEQYF. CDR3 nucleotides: TGTGCCAGCAGCGGGGGTGGGACAGGCTACTACGAGCAGTACTTC.

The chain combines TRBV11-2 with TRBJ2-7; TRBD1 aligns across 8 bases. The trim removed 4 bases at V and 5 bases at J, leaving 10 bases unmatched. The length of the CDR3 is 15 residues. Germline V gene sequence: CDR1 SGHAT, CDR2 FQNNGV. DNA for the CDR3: TGTGCCAGCAGCTCCTCGAGGACAGGGTTTGACGAGCAGTACTTC. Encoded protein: CASSSSRTGFDEQYF.

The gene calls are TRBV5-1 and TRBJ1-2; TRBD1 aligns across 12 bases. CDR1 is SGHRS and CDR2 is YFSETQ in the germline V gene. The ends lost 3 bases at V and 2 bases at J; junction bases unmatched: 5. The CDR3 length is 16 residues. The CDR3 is CASSSGTGGRNYGYTF. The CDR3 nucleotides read TGCGCCAGCAGCTCCGGGACAGGGGGCCGGAACTATGGCTACACCTTC.

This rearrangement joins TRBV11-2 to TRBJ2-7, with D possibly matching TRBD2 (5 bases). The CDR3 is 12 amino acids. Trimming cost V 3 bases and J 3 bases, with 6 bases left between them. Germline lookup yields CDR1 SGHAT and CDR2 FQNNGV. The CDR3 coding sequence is TGTGCCAGCAGCTTGGCGGGCTACGAGCAGTACTTC. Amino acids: CASSLAGYEQYF.

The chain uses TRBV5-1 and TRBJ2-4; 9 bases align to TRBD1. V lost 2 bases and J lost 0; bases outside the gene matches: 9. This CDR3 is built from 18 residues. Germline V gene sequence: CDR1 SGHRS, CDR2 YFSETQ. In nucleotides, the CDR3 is TGCGCCAGCAGCTTAACAGGGGGCGGGGGCCCAGCCAAAAACATTCAGTACTTC. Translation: CASSLTGGGGPAKNIQYF. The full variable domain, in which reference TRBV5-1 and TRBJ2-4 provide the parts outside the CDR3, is KAGVTQTPRYLIKTRGQQVTLSCSPISGHRSVSWYQQTPGQGLQFLFEYFSETQRNKGNFPGRFSGRQFSNSRSEMNVSTLELGDSALYLCASSLTGGGGPAKNIQYFGAGTRLSVL.

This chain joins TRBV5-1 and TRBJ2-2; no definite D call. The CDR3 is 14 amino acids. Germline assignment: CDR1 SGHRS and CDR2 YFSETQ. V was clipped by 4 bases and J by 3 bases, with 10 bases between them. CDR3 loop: CASSRREYTGELFF. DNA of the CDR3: TGCGCCAGCAGCAGGAGAGAGTACACCGGGGAGCTGTTTTTT.

The CDR3 bases are TGTGCCAGCAGCAAAAGGGAAGGCAGGGGGGTCCTCTACGAGCAGTACTTC. The encoded protein is CASSKREGRGVLYEQYF. The chain couples TRBV21-1 to TRBJ2-7; the table's D call, TRBD1, was not checked against the DNA. TRBV21-1 is assigned pseudogene status. This CDR3 has 17 residues.

The CDR3 bases are TGCAGCGTTTTGGTCAGGGGAAACTATGGCTACACCTTC. This sequence encodes CSVLVRGNYGYTF. The rearrangement links TRBV29-1 to TRBJ1-2; TRBD1 is a possible D gene (6 bases). The CDR3 covers 13 residues. The germline V gene has CDR1 SQVTM and CDR2 ANQGSEA. The V end lost 5 bases, the J end lost 2 bases, and 12 bases lay between the germline ends. Filled out from reference TRBV29-1 and TRBJ1-2, the complete variable domain reads SAVISQKPSRDICQRGTSLTIQCQVDSQVTMMFWYRQQPGQSLTLIATANQGSEATYESGFVIDKFPISRPNLTFSTLTVSNMSPEDSSIYLCSVLVRGNYGYTFGSGTRLTVV.

The CDR3 region is CASSPAGGTYGYTF. The CDR3, as DNA: TGTGCCAGCAGCCCAGCGGGAGGGACCTATGGCTACACCTTC. The chain recombines TRBV9 with TRBJ1-2; perhaps TRBD1 as D (5 bases). Trimming removed 4 bases at V and 4 bases at J, with 14 bases between. This CDR3 is 14 amino acids long. The germline V gene encodes CDR1 SGDLS and CDR2 YYNGEE.

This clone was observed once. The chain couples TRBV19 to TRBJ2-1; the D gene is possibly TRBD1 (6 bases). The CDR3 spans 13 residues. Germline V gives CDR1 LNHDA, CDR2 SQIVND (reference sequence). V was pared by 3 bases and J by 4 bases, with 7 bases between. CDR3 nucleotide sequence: TGTGCCAGTAGTATTGACAGGTACAATGAGCAGTTCTTC. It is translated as CASSIDRYNEQFF.

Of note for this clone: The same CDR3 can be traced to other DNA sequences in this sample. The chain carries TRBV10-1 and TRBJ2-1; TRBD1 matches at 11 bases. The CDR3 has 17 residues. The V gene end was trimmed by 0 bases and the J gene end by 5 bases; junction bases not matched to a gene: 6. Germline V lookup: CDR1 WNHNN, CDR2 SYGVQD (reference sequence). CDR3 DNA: TGCGCCAGCAGTGAGTCCACGGGACAGGGGGTCCACAATGAGCAGTTCTTC. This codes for CASSESTGQGVHNEQFF.

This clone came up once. The CDR3 bases are TGTGCCAGCAGCTTATCGGACAGGGGAGGCGAGCAGTACTTC. The encoded protein is CASSLSDRGGEQYF. The chain is built from TRBV7-6 and TRBJ2-7; 9 bases map to TRBD1. Per the germline V gene, CDR1 is SGHVS and CDR2 is FNYEAQ. This CDR3 has 14 amino acids. After removal of 2 bases from V and 6 bases from J, the junction contained 5 bases not matched to a gene. The whole variable domain, filled in from reference TRBV7-6 and TRBJ2-7, reads GAGVSQSPRYKVTKRGQDVALRCDPISGHVSLYWYRQALGQGPEFLTYFNYEAQQDKSGLPNDRFSAERPEGSISTLTIQRTEQRDSAMYRCASSLSDRGGEQYFGPGTRLTVT.

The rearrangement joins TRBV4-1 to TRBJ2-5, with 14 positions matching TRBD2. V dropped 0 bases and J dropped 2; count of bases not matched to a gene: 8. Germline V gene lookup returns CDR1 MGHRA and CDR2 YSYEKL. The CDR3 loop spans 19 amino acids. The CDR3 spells CASSQEGLAGARGQETQYF. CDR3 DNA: TGCGCCAGCAGCCAAGAGGGACTAGCGGGGGCGCGGGGGCAAGAGACCCAGTACTTC.